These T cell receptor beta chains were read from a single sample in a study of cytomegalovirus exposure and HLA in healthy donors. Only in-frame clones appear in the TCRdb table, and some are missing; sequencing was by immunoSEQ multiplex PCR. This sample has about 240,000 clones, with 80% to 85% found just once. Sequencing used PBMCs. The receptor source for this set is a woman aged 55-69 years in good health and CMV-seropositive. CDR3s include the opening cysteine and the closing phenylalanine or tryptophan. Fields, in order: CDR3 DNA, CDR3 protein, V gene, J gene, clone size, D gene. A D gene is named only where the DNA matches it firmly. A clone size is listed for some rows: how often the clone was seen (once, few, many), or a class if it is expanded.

CDR3 DNA: TGTGCCAGCAGCACAGGGACTAGCTCAGATACGCAGTATTTT
CDR3 protein: CASSTGTSSDTQYF
V gene: TRBV7-9
J gene: TRBJ2-3
clone size: .
D gene: TRBD2

CDR3 DNA: TGTGCCAGCAGTGAAGTTCTAGCGGGAGGGCGGTACAATGAGCAGTTCTTC
CDR3 protein: CASSEVLAGGRYNEQFF
V gene: TRBV6-1
J gene: TRBJ2-1
clone size: .
D gene: TRBD2

CDR3 DNA: TGTGCCAGTAGACAGGGCGCGAACACCGGGGAGCTGTTTTTT
CDR3 protein: CASRQGANTGELFF
V gene: TRBV19
J gene: TRBJ2-2
clone size: .
D gene: .

CDR3 DNA: TGTGCCAGCGGACAGGGGGCCGACACTGAAGCTTTCTTT
CDR3 protein: CASGQGADTEAFF
V gene: TRBV7-3
J gene: TRBJ1-1
clone size: .
D gene: TRBD1

CDR3 DNA: TGTGCCAGCAGTCGAGCACAGGGAAGGGTTATCAATGAGCAGTTCTTC
CDR3 protein: CASSRAQGRVINEQFF
V gene: TRBV27
J gene: TRBJ2-1
clone size: .
D gene: .

CDR3 DNA: TGTGCCAGCAGTTTATCGCGGACAGGGGCGACCATTTATGGCTACACCTTC
CDR3 protein: CASSLSRTGATIYGYTF
V gene: TRBV27
J gene: TRBJ1-2
clone size: .
D gene: TRBD1

CDR3 DNA: TGTGCCAGCAGCCGAACTAGCGGAACGAACACCGGGGAGCTGTTTTTT
CDR3 protein: CASSRTSGTNTGELFF
V gene: TRBV4-2
J gene: TRBJ2-2
clone size: .
D gene: TRBD2

CDR3 DNA: TGTGCCAGCAGCCCGCGACAGGTATTGAACACTGAAGCTTTCTTT
CDR3 protein: CASSPRQVLNTEAFF
V gene: TRBV14
J gene: TRBJ1-1
clone size: .
D gene: .

CDR3 DNA: TGTGCCAGCAGCCTTGGTCGGTCCTACAATGAGCAGTTCTTC
CDR3 protein: CASSLGRSYNEQFF
V gene: TRBV7-9
J gene: TRBJ2-1
clone size: .
D gene: .

CDR3 DNA: TGTGCCAGCAGTTACAGGGGAATCGGGGAGCTGTTTTTT
CDR3 protein: CASSYRGIGELFF
V gene: TRBV6-5
J gene: TRBJ2-2
clone size: few
D gene: .

CDR3 DNA: TGCGCCAGCAGCTTGCTGCCAGCGGGAGGGTCCGCCAAAAACATTCAGTACTTC
CDR3 protein: CASSLLPAGGSAKNIQYF
V gene: TRBV5-1
J gene: TRBJ2-4
clone size: .
D gene: TRBD2

CDR3 DNA: TGTGCCAGCAGCTTAGAGGGGATCGAAGGGCAAGGCTACACCTTC
CDR3 protein: CASSLEGIEGQGYTF
V gene: TRBV7-9
J gene: TRBJ1-2
clone size: .
D gene: .

CDR3 DNA: TGTGCCAGCAGCGTAGGGACAGTGAACACCGGGGAGCTGTTTTTT
CDR3 protein: CASSVGTVNTGELFF
V gene: TRBV9
J gene: TRBJ2-2
clone size: .
D gene: .

CDR3 DNA: TGTGCCAGCAGCTTGGACAGGTGGGGGGATTATGGCTACACCTTC
CDR3 protein: CASSLDRWGDYGYTF
V gene: TRBV5-6
J gene: TRBJ1-2
clone size: .
D gene: .

CDR3 DNA: TGCAGCGTGGTCCTAGCGGGCCGACTTCGAGAGCAGTACTTC
CDR3 protein: CSVVLAGRLREQYF
V gene: TRBV29-1
J gene: TRBJ2-7
clone size: .
D gene: TRBD2

CDR3 DNA: TGTGCCAGCAGTTCCTCAGGGAGGGGAACCTACGAGCAGTACTTC
CDR3 protein: CASSSSGRGTYEQYF
V gene: TRBV28
J gene: TRBJ2-7
clone size: .
D gene: TRBD2

CDR3 DNA: TGTGCCAGCAGCTTAGGTGTCCGAGGCTCCTACAATGAGCAGTTCTTC
CDR3 protein: CASSLGVRGSYNEQFF
V gene: TRBV7-2
J gene: TRBJ2-1
clone size: .
D gene: .

CDR3 DNA: TGTGCCAGCAGGGAAGACAGATTGAACACTGAAGCTTTCTTT
CDR3 protein: CASREDRLNTEAFF
V gene: TRBV6-4
J gene: TRBJ1-1
clone size: .
D gene: .

CDR3 DNA: TGTGCCAGTAGTCGGGCTGGGGCCAACGTCCTGACTTTC
CDR3 protein: CASSRAGANVLTF
V gene: TRBV19
J gene: TRBJ2-6
clone size: .
D gene: .

CDR3 DNA: TGTGCCAGCAGCCCCCGACAGGGGGCCGGGGAATTTTATGGCTACACCTTC
CDR3 protein: CASSPRQGAGEFYGYTF
V gene: TRBV7-9
J gene: TRBJ1-2
clone size: .
D gene: TRBD1

CDR3 DNA: TGTGCCAGCAGCCGGACAGTCTCTGAAGCTTTCTTT
CDR3 protein: CASSRTVSEAFF
V gene: TRBV6-5
J gene: TRBJ1-1
clone size: .
D gene: .

CDR3 DNA: TGCAGCGTTGATGAAGACAGTTCTAATGAAAAACTGTTTTTT
CDR3 protein: CSVDEDSSNEKLFF
V gene: TRBV29-1
J gene: TRBJ1-4
clone size: .
D gene: .

CDR3 DNA: TGTGCCAGCAGCCTCACAGATACGCAGTATTTT
CDR3 protein: CASSLTDTQYF
V gene: TRBV7-9
J gene: TRBJ2-3
clone size: .
D gene: .

CDR3 DNA: TGTGCCAGCAGGTCCACAGGGTTTCTCTATGGCTACACCTTC
CDR3 protein: CASRSTGFLYGYTF
V gene: TRBV28
J gene: TRBJ1-2
clone size: few
D gene: .